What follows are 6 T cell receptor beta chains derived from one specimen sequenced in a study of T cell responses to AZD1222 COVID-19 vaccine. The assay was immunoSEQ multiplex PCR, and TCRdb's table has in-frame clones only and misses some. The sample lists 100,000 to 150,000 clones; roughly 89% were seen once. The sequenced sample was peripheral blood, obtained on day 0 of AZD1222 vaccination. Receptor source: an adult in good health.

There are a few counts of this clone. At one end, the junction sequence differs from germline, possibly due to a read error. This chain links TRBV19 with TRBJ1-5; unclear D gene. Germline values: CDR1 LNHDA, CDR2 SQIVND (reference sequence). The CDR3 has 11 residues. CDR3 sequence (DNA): TGTGCCAGTACTGTGACGGATAGGGTTTCTTTT. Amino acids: CASTVTDRVSF.

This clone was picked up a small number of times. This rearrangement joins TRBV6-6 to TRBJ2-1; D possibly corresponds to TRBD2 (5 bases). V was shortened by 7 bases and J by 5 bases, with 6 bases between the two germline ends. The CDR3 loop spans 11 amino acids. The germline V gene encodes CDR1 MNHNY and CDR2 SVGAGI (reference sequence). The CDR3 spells CASTGNNEQFF. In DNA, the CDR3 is TGTGCCAGCACGGGGAACAATGAGCAGTTCTTC.

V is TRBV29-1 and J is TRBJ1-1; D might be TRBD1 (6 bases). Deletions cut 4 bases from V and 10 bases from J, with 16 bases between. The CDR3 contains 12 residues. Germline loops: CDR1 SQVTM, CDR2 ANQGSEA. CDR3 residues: CSVASDGGAAFF. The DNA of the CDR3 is TGCAGCGTTGCTAGCGACGGGGGCGCAGCTTTCTTT. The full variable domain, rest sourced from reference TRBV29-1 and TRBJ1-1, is SAVISQKPSRDICQRGTSLTIQCQVDSQVTMMFWYRQQPGQSLTLIATANQGSEATYESGFVIDKFPISRPNLTFSTLTVSNMSPEDSSIYLCSVASDGGAAFFGQGTRLTVV.

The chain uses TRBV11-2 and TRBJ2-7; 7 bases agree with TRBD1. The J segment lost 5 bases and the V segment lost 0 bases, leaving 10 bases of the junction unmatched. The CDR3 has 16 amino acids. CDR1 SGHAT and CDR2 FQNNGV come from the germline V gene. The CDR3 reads CASSLELVGGYNEQYF. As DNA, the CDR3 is TGTGCCAGCAGCTTAGAATTAGTAGGGGGCTACAACGAGCAGTACTTC.

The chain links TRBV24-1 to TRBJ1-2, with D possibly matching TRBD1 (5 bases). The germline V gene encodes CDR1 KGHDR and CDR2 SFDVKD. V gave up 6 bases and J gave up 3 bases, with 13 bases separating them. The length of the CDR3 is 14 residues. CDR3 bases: TGTGCCACCAGTCGTCCGGGACGGTACTATGGCTACACCTTC. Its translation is CATSRPGRYYGYTF.

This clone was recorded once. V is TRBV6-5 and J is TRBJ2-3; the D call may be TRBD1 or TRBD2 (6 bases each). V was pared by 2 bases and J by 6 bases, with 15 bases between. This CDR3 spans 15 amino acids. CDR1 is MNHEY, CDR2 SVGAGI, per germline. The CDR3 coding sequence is TGTGCCAGCAGTTACAGCGGGTGGGGGGCGGATACGCAGTATTTT. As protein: CASSYSGWGADTQYF.